This T cell receptor beta chain is drawn from a study of long-term antiretroviral therapy in people with HIV. Regarding the study as a whole: Controls exceeded HIV repertoires in CDR3 length range. No data were available on ART adherence, viral resistance or therapy changes.

With respect to this clone: Its antigen is currently unknown.

It was version v3.0 of the immunoSEQ assay that was run at survey level. TCRdb's table, derived via immunoSEQ multiplex PCR, lists solely in-frame clones and lacks some. The data show about 39,000 clones, approximately 85% seen once. All donors provided no fewer than one pre-ART and no fewer than two post-ART PBMC samples. Treated in the United States were all of the participants with HIV. The TCR was taken from a woman in her fifties or sixties with HIV. The sequencing here drew on unsorted PBMCs, taken 3.1 years after starting antiretroviral therapy.

The chain's CDR3 is CASSQWDRGGNQPQHF. The CDR3 DNA reads as TGTGCCAGCAGCCAATGGGACAGGGGAGGCAATCAGCCCCAGCATTTT. V usage is TRBV4-2 and J usage is TRBJ1-5; TRBD1 agrees at 10 bases. V was clipped by 2 bases and J by 2 bases; unmatched bases: 3. CDR3 length: 16 amino acids. Germline CDR1 is LGHNA and CDR2 is YNFKEQ.